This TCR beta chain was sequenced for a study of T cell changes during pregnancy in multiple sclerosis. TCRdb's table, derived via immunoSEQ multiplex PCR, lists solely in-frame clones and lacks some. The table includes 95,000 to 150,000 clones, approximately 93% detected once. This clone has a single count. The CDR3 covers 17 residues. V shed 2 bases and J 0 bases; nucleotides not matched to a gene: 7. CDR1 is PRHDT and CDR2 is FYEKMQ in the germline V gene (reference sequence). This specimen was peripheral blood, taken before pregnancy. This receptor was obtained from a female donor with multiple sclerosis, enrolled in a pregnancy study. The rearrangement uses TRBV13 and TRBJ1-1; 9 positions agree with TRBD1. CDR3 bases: TGTGCCAGCAGCTTAAGTCCGGGACAGGGAATGAACACTGAAGCTTTCTTT. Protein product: CASSLSPGQGMNTEAFF.